This TCR beta chain was profiled in a study of blood T cells in healthy people across ages. With a J-beta primer mix and a sample-barcoded 5' primer, a second PCR ran 7 to 11 cycles. TCRdb processed the 5' RACE reads anew with MiXCR; each CDR3 protein has one entry. In the table there are about 800,000 distinct CDR3 sequences, approximately 25% of which are singletons. These data also featured in a second study, about T cells of mothers and their children.

The sequence came from a boy aged 5-17 years in good health. Sequencing was performed on blood.

CDR3: CASSDDGSPLHF. DNA of the CDR3: TGTGCCAGCAGTGATGACGGGTCACCCCTCCACTTT. V usage is TRBV2 and J usage is TRBJ1-6; no firm D call. CDR1 SNHLY and CDR2 FYNNEI come from the germline V gene. The CDR3 runs to 12 residues. Trimming stripped 3 bases from V and 10 bases from J, with 7 bases between.